Included here is one TCR beta chain sequence, with context. Its antigen is not known. The PCR made use of 60 Vbeta and 13 Jbeta primers. Profiled with immunoSEQ multiplex PCR; TCRdb holds only in-frame clones, not every one. The sample records 130,000 to 150,000 clones, around three quarters being singletons. The V gene's germline CDR1 is SGDLS and CDR2 YYNGEE. This CDR3 has 14 residues. The V end was cut by 0 bases, the J end by 7 bases, with 8 bases between. This entry is derived from a study of cytomegalovirus exposure and HLA in healthy donors. Study-wide results and caveats: It emerged from a later analysis that several of the most significant clusters appeared to be linked to common viral pathogens. Rare sequences made up most TCRs, while some public TCRs were found in many donors. HLA alleles showed associations with 15,000 to 20,000 TCR beta sequences in a later analysis, at a 0.05 false discovery rate.

V usage is TRBV9 and J usage is TRBJ1-6, with D uncertain. Sequencing was carried out using PBMCs. The source of this sequence is a man aged 40-55 years in good health and CMV-seronegative. The CDR3 sequence is CASSVAGRNSPLHF. The CDR3 DNA reads TGTGCCAGCAGCGTAGCTGGGAGGAATTCACCCCTCCACTTT.